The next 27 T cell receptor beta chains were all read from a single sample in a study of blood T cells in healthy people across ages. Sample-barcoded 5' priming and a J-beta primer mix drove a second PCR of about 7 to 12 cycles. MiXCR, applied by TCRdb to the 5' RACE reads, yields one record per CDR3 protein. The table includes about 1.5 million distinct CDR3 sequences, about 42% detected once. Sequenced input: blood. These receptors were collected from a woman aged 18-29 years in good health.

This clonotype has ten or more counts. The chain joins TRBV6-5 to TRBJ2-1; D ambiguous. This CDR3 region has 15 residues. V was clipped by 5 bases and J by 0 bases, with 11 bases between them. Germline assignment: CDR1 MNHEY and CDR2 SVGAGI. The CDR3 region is CASSPTLGSYNEQFF. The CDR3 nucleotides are TGTGCCAGCAGTCCAACCCTCGGCTCCTACAATGAGCAGTTCTTC.

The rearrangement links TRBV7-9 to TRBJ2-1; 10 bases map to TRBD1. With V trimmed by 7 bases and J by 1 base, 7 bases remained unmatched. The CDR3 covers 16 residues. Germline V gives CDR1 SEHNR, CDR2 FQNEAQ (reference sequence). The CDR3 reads CASNRDRGASYNEQFF. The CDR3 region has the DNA TGTGCCAGCAACAGGGACAGGGGTGCTTCCTACAATGAGCAGTTCTTC.

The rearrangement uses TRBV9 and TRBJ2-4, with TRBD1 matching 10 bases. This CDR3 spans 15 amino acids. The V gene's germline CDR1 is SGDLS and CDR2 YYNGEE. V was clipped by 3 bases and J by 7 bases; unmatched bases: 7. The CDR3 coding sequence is TGTGCCAGCAGCGACCCGGGACAGGGGTGGAACATTCAGTACTTC. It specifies CASSDPGQGWNIQYF.

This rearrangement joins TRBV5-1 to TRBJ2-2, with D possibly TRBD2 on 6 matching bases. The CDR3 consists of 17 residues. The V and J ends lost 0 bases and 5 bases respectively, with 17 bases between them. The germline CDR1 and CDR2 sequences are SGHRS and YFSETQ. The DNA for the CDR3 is TGCGCCAGCAGCTTGGCCCGTTCCCTCGCGGGGACCGGGGAGCTGTTTTTT. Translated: CASSLARSLAGTGELFF.

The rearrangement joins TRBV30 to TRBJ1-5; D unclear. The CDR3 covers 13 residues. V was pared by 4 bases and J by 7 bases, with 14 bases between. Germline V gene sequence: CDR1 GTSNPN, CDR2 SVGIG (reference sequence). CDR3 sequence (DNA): TGTGCCTGGAACCCCGGGGTAGGCCAGCCCCAGCATTTT. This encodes CAWNPGVGQPQHF.

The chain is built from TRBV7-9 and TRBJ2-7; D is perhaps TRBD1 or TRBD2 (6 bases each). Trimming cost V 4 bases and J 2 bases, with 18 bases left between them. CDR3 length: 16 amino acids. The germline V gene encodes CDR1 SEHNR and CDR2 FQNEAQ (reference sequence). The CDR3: CASSSRGRGRTYEQYF. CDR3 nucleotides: TGTGCCAGCAGCTCGCGGGGTCGGGGGCGGACCTACGAGCAGTACTTC.

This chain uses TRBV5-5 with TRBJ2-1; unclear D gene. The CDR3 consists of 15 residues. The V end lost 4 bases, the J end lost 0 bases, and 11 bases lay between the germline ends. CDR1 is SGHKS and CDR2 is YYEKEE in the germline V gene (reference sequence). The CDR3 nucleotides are TGTGCCAGCAGCGGCAGAGTTAGCTCCTACAATGAGCAGTTCTTC. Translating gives CASSGRVSSYNEQFF.

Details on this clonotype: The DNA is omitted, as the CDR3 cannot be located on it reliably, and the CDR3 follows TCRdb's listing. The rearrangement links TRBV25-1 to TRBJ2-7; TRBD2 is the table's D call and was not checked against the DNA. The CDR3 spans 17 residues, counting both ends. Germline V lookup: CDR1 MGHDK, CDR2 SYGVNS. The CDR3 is CASSTSEVPGTYNEQYF.

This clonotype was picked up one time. The CDR3 nucleotides read TGCAGCGTCCCTGGAAGGAGGGCAGGGCGATACTATGGCTACACCTTC. This translates into CSVPGRRAGRYYGYTF. The genes are TRBV29-1 and TRBJ1-2, with D tentatively TRBD1 (5 bases). This CDR3 has 16 residues. Deletions cut 6 bases from V and 3 bases from J, with 23 bases between. CDR1 and CDR2 from the germline V gene are SQVTM and ANQGSEA.

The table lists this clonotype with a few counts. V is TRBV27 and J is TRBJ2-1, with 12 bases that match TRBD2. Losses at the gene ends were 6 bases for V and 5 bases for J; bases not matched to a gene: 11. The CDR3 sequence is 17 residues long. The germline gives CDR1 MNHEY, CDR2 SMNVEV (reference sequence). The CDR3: CASSIGLAGGVHNEQFF. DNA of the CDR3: TGTGCCAGCAGCATTGGGCTAGCGGGAGGGGTACACAATGAGCAGTTCTTC.

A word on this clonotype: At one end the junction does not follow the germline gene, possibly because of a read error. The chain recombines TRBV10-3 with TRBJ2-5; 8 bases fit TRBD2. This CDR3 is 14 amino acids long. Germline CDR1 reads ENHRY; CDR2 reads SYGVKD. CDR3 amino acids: CATSMSGSHNEQYF. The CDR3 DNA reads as TGTGCCACCAGTATGAGCGGGAGTCATAATGAGCAGTACTTC.

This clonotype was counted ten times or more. In DNA, the CDR3 is TGCAGTGCCCTCCGACCCACAGATACGCAGTATTTT. Protein sequence: CSALRPTDTQYF. The chain is built from TRBV20-1 and TRBJ2-3; D not certain. The ends were cut back, 6 bases at V and 2 bases at J, with 9 bases in the middle. Germline CDR1 and CDR2: DFQATT and SNEGSKA (reference sequence). The CDR3 is 12 amino acids.

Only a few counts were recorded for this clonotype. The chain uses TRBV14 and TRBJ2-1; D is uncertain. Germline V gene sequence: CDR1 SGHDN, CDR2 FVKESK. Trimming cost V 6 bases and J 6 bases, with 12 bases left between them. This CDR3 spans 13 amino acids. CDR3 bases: TGTGCCAGCAGGAACAAGGGTAGCAATGAGCAGTTCTTC. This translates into CASRNKGSNEQFF.

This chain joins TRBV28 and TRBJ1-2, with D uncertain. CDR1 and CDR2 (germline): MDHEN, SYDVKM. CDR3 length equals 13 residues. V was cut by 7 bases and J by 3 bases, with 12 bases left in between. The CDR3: CASTPGWYYGYTF. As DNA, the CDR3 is TGTGCCAGCACTCCGGGGTGGTACTATGGCTACACCTTC.

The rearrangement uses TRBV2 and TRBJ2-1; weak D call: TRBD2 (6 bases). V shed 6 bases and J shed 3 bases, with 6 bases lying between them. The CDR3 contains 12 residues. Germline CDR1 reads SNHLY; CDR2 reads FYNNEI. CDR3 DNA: TGTGCCAGCAGGGACTACTACAATGAGCAGTTCTTC. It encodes CASRDYYNEQFF.

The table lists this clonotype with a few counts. CDR3 sequence: CASRKQVGAGENPGELFF. The CDR3 bases are TGTGCCAGCAGGAAACAAGTGGGGGCGGGAGAGAATCCCGGGGAGCTGTTTTTT. The gene calls are TRBV7-2 and TRBJ2-2; TRBD2 is a possible D gene (7 bases). Trimming left V 6 bases short and J 6 bases short, with 26 bases between. The CDR3 covers 18 residues. From germline, CDR1 is SGHTA and CDR2 FQGNSA.

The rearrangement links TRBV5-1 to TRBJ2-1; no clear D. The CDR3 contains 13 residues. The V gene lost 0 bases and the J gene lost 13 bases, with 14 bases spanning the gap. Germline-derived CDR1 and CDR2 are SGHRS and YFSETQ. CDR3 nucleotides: TGCGCCAGCAGCTTGGCCGTTGACGGAATCCAGTTCTTC. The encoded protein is CASSLAVDGIQFF.

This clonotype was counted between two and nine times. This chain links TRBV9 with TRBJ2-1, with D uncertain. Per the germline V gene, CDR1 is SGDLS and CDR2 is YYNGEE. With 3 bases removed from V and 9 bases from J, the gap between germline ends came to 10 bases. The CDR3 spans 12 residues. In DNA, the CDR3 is TGTGCCAGCAGCGACCTCACTGGTGAGCAGTTCTTC. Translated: CASSDLTGEQFF.

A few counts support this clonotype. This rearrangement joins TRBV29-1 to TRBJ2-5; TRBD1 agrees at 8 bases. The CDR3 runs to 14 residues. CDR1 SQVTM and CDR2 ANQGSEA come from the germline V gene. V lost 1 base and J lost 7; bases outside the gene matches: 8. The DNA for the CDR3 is TGCAGCGTTGAAGCGGAGACAGGGGAAGGGACCCAGTACTTC. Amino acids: CSVEAETGEGTQYF.

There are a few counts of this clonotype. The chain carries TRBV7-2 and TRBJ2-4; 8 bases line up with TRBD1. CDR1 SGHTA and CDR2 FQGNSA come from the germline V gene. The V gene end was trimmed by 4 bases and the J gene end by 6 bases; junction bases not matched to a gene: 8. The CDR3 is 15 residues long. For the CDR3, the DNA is TGTGCCAGCAGCTCCGGACAGGGCGACTTAAACATTCAGTACTTC. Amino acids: CASSSGQGDLNIQYF.

CDR3 protein: CASSLRNNEKLFF. The CDR3 nucleotides read TGTGCCAGCAGCCTCCGGAATAATGAAAAACTGTTTTTT. The rearrangement joins TRBV7-9 to TRBJ1-4, with D unclear. Germline V gene sequence: CDR1 SEHNR, CDR2 FQNEAQ (reference sequence). This CDR3 is built from 13 residues. Deletions cut 5 bases from V and 4 bases from J, with 8 bases between. The variable domain in full, completed from reference TRBV7-9 and TRBJ1-4, reads DTGVSQNPRHKITKRGQNVTFRCDPISEHNRLYWYRQTLGQGPEFLTYFQNEAQLEKSRLLSDRFSAERPKGSFSTLEIQRTEQGDSAMYLCASSLRNNEKLFFGSGTQLSVL.

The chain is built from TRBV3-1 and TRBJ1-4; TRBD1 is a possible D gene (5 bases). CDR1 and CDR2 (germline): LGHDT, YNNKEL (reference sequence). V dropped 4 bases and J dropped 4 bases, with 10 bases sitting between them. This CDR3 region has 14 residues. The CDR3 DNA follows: TGTGCCAGCAGCCGAGACAGACATAATGAAAAACTGTTTTTT. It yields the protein CASSRDRHNEKLFF.

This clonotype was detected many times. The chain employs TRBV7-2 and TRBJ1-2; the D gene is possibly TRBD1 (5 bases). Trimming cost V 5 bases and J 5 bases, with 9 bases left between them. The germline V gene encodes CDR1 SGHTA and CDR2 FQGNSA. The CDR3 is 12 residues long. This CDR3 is CASSPGRYGYTF. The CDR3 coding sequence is TGTGCCAGCAGCCCAGGGAGGTATGGCTACACCTTC. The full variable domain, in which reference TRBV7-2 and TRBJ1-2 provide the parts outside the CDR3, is GAGVSQSPSNKVTEKGKDVELRCDPISGHTALYWYRQSLGQGLEFLIYFQGNSAPDKSGLPSDRFSAERTGGSVSTLTIQRTQQEDSAVYLCASSPGRYGYTFGSGTRLTVV.

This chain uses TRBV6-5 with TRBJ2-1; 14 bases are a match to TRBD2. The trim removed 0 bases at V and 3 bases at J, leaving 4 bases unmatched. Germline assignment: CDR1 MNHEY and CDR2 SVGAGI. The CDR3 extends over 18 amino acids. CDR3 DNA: TGTGCCAGCAGTTACTCCGGACTAGCGGGAGGAGGCTACAATGAGCAGTTCTTC. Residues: CASSYSGLAGGGYNEQFF.

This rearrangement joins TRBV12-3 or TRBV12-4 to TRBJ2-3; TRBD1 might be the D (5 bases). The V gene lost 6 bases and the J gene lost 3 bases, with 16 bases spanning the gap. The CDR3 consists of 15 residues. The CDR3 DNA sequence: TGTGCCAGCAGGCCTGGGGCAGCAGAGACAGATACGCAGTATTTT. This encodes CASRPGAAETDTQYF.

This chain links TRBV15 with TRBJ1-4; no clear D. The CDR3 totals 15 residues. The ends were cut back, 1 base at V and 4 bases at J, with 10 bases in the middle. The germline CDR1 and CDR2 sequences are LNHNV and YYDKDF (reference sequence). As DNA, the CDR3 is TGTGCCACCAGCAGAGGAGGGCGGCTTAATGAAAAACTGTTTTTT. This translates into CATSRGGRLNEKLFF.

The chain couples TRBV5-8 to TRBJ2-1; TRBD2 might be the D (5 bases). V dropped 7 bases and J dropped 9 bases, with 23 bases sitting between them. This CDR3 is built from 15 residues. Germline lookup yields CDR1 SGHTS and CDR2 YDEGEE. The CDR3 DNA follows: TGTGCCAGCGGGGTTAGCGTTGGAAGATACGTTGAGCAGTTCTTC. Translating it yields CASGVSVGRYVEQFF.